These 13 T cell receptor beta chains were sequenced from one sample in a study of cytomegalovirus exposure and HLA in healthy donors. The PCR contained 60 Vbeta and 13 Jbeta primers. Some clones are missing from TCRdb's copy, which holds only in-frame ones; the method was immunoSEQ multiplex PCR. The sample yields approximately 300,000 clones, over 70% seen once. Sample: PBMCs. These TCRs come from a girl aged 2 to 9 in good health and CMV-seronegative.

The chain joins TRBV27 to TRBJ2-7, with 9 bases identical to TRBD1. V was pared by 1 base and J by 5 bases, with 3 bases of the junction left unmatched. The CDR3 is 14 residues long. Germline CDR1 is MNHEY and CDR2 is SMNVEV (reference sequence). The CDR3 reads CASSLLGTGNEQYF. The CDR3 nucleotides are TGTGCCAGCAGTTTATTGGGGACAGGGAACGAGCAGTACTTC.

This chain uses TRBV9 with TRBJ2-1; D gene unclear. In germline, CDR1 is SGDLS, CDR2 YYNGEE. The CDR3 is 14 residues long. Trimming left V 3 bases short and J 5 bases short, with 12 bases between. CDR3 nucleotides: TGTGCCAGCAGCGCGCGGTCGAATAACAATGAGCAGTTCTTC. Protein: CASSARSNNNEQFF.

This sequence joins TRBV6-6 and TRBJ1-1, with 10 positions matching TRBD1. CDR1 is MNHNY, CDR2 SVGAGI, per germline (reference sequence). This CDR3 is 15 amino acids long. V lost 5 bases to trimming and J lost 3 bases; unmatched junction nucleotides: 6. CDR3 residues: CASSADRGTDTEAFF. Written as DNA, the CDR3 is TGTGCCAGCAGTGCGGACAGGGGGACGGACACTGAAGCTTTCTTT.

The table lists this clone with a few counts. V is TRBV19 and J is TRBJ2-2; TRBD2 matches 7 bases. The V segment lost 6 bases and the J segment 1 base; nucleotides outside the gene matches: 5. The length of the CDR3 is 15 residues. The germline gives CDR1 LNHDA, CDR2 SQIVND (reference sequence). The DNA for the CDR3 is TGTGCCAGTAGGAGGGAGGGGTTGAACACCGGGGAGCTGTTTTTT. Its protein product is CASRREGLNTGELFF.

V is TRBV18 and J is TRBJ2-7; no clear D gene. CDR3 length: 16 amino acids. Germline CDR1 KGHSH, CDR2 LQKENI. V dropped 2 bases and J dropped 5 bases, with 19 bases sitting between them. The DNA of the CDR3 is TGTGCCAGCTCACCAGGAATCGGCGGTAAGGAGAACGAGCAGTACTTC. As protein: CASSPGIGGKENEQYF.

The CDR3 region has the DNA TGCAGCGTTCTCCATCCCGACTTTATCAGACAAGAGACCCAGTACTTC. Amino acids: CSVLHPDFIRQETQYF. V gene TRBV29-1 combines with J gene TRBJ2-5; D is ambiguous. Germline values: CDR1 SQVTM, CDR2 ANQGSEA. The CDR3 contains 16 residues. V lost 5 bases, J lost 2 bases, and 21 bases lay in between.

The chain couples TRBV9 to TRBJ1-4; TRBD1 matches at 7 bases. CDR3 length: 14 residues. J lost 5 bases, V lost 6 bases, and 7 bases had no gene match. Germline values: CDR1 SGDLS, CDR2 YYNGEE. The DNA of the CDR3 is TGTGCCAGCACCGCCGGGACAGTAAATGAAAAACTGTTTTTT. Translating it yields CASTAGTVNEKLFF.

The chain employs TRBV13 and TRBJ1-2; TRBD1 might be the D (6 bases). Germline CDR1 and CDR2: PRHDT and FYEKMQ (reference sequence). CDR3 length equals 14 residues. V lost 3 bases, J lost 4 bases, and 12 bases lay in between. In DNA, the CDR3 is TGTGCCAGCAGCTTCACAGGGAAAACCTATGGCTACACCTTC. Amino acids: CASSFTGKTYGYTF.

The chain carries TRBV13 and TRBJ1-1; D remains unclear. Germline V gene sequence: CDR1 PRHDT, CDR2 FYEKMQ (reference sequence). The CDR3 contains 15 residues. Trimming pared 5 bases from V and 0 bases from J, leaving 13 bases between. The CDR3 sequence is CASSLDRGVNTEAFF. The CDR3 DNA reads TGTGCCAGCAGCCTTGATCGAGGCGTGAACACTGAAGCTTTCTTT.

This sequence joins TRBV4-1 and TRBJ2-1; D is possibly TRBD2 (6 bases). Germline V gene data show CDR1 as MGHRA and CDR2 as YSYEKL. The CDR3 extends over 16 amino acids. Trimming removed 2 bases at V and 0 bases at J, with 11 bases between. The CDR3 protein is CASSQPGTDSYNEQFF. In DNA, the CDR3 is TGCGCCAGCAGCCAACCCGGGACTGACTCCTACAATGAGCAGTTCTTC.

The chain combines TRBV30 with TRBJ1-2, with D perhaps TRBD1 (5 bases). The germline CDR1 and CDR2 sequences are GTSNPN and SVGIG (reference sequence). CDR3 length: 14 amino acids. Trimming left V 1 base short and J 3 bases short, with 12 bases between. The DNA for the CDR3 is TGTGCCTGGAGTGCCCGGGGGGGAGACTATGGCTACACCTTC. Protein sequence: CAWSARGGDYGYTF.

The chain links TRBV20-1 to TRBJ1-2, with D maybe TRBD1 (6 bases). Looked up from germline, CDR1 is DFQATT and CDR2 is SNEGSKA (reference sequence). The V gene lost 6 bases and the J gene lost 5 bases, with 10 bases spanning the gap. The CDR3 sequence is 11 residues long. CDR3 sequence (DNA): TGCAGTGCCCTCGGACAGTATGGCTACACCTTC. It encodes CSALGQYGYTF.

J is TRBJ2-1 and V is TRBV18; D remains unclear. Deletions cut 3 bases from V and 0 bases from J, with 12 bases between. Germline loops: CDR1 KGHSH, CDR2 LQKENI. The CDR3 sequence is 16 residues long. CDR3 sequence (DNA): TGTGCCAGCTCACCTCAACCCGCGAGCTCCTACAATGAGCAGTTCTTC. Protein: CASSPQPASSYNEQFF.